What follows are 4 T cell receptor beta chains derived from one specimen sequenced in a study of T cell repertoires in cytomegalovirus infection. TCRdb re-analysed the reads in MiXCR, keeping a single row per CDR3 protein. The sample has roughly 730,000 distinct CDR3 sequences, 33% seen once. These receptors have no identified antigens. This specimen was cultured PBMCs, taken from culture after CMV antigen stimulation. Receptors were obtained from a human donor in good health (CMV status not recorded). Some clones in this sample may be carry-over from other donors' samples.

In the case of this clonotype: Being one base from a much bigger clone, this may be a read error. The J gene is TRBJ1-1, the V gene TRBV11-3, with D unclear. Trimming removed 3 bases from V and 1 base from J, with 6 bases in between. The CDR3 is 13 amino acids. Germline CDR1 is SGHNT and CDR2 is YENEEA. CDR3 sequence reads: CASSFDQNTEAFF. In nucleotides, the CDR3 is TGTGCCAGCAGCTTCGACCAGAACACTGAAGCTTTCTTT. Looking up the rest from reference TRBV11-3 and TRBJ1-1 gives the full variable domain: EAGVVQSPRYKIIEKKQPVAFWCNPISGHNTLYWYLQNLGQGPELLIRYENEEAVDDSQLPKDRFSAERLKGVDSTLKIQPAELGDSAVYLCASSFDQNTEAFFGQGTRLTVV.

This clonotype turned up a few times. The J gene is TRBJ2-7, the V gene TRBV6-5; 7 bases are shared with TRBD2. The CDR3 is 15 amino acids. J lost 2 bases, V lost 5 bases, and 9 bases had no gene match. Germline V gene data show CDR1 as MNHEY and CDR2 as SVGAGI. The chain's CDR3 is CASSLLRETPYEQYF. The CDR3 bases are TGTGCCAGCAGTCTACTGCGGGAGACCCCCTACGAGCAGTACTTC.

The table lists this clonotype with many counts. The V call is TRBV7-8, the J call TRBJ1-6; a weak D match, TRBD1 (6 bases). The CDR3 is 16 residues long. From germline, CDR1 is SGHVS and CDR2 FQNEAQ. Trimming took 6 bases from V and 8 from J, leaving 20 bases between them. The CDR3 loop is CASRNGGQSPHSPLHF. DNA for the CDR3: TGTGCCAGCAGAAACGGGGGCCAAAGCCCCCATTCACCCCTCCACTTT. Using reference TRBV7-8 and TRBJ1-6 for the parts outside the CDR3, the full variable domain is GAGVSQSPRYKVAKRGQDVALRCDPISGHVSLFWYQQALGQGPEFLTYFQNEAQLDKSGLPSDRFFAERPEGSVSTLKIQRTQQEDSAVYLCASRNGGQSPHSPLHFGNGTRLTVT.

Concerning this clonotype: One junction end does not reproduce the germline sequence, and a read error may be involved. The chain is built from TRBV20-1 and TRBJ2-1; no reliable D call. This CDR3 is 16 amino acids long. In germline, CDR1 is DFQATT, CDR2 SNEGSKA (reference sequence). In nucleotides, the CDR3 is TGCAGCGCTAGAGATGCGGCGAACCCGAGTTACAATGAGCAGTTCTTC. Translating it yields CSARDAANPSYNEQFF.